The 18 T cell receptor beta chains presented below share a single source sample, sequenced in a study of control samples from healthy donors and cancer patients. Some clones are missing from TCRdb's copy, which holds only in-frame ones; the method was immunoSEQ multiplex PCR. Of roughly 100,000 clones listed, about 90% are singletons. Material: blood. The receptors come from a young man in good health.

V is TRBV19 and J is TRBJ2-1; the D is unclear. Germline CDR1 LNHDA, CDR2 SQIVND (reference sequence). The CDR3 has 11 residues. The V end lost 5 bases, the J end lost 8 bases, and 7 bases lay between the germline ends. The CDR3 DNA sequence: TGTGCCAGTAGTTTAGCCCATGAGCAGTTCTTC. Translation: CASSLAHEQFF.

This sequence joins TRBV18 and TRBJ2-5; maybe TRBD1 (6 bases). This CDR3 comprises 13 residues. Germline CDR1 reads KGHSH; CDR2 reads LQKENI. V was cut by 3 bases and J by 5 bases, with 10 bases left in between. DNA of the CDR3: TGTGCCAGCTCACCGGGGCAGGGGGAGACCCAGTACTTC. Amino acids: CASSPGQGETQYF. The whole variable domain, remainder taken from reference TRBV18 and TRBJ2-5, is NAGVMQNPRHLVRRRGQEARLRCSPMKGHSHVYWYRQLPEEGLKFMVYLQKENIIDESGMPKERFSAEFPKEGPSILRIQQVVRGDSAAYFCASSPGQGETQYFGPGTRLLVL.

The rearrangement uses TRBV19 and TRBJ1-5, with 8 bases aligning to TRBD1. This CDR3 has 17 amino acids. The germline gives CDR1 LNHDA, CDR2 SQIVND (reference sequence). J lost 7 bases, V lost 2 bases, and 13 bases had no gene match. The CDR3 here is CASSITKSGTGHQPQHF. The CDR3 coding sequence is TGTGCCAGTAGTATAACTAAGTCCGGGACAGGTCACCAGCCCCAGCATTTT.

V and J are TRBV2 and TRBJ2-1, with 8 positions matching TRBD2. This CDR3 spans 16 amino acids. Germline V CDR1 and CDR2: SNHLY, FYNNEI. The ends lost 0 bases at V and 8 bases at J; junction bases unmatched: 9. CDR3 nucleotide sequence: TGTGCCAGCAGTGAAGCGGATCAGCGGGAGAGGGATGAGCAGTTCTTC. This codes for CASSEADQRERDEQFF.

As DNA, the CDR3 is TGTGCCAGCAGTGTTCGCGAGTATGGCTACACCTTC. Its protein product is CASSVREYGYTF. The rearrangement joins TRBV2 to TRBJ1-2; D is undetermined. Germline CDR1 reads SNHLY; CDR2 reads FYNNEI. CDR3 length: 12 residues. The germline V and J ends were trimmed by 4 bases and 5 bases, with 8 bases remaining between them.

The chain recombines TRBV14 with TRBJ2-1, with TRBD2 matching over 10 bases. The CDR3 sequence is 17 residues long. CDR1 SGHDN and CDR2 FVKESK come from the germline V gene. V lost 2 bases to trimming and J lost 7 bases; unmatched junction nucleotides: 11. In DNA, the CDR3 is TGTGCCAGCAGCCAACGGATATCGGGACTAGCGCTGAATGAGCAGTTCTTC. Translating it yields CASSQRISGLALNEQFF.

The rearrangement joins TRBV27 to TRBJ2-5, with 11 bases identical to TRBD2. Unmatched junction bases numbered 6, after V lost 4 bases and J lost 5 bases. The CDR3 consists of 15 residues. Germline V gene lookup returns CDR1 MNHEY and CDR2 SMNVEV (reference sequence). The CDR3 sequence: CASSSGLAEVETQYF. The DNA for the CDR3 is TGTGCCAGCAGTTCGGGACTAGCGGAGGTGGAGACCCAGTACTTC.

The V and J genes are TRBV11-2 and TRBJ2-7, with D perhaps being TRBD1 or TRBD2 (6 bases each). V lost 1 base to trimming and J lost 0 bases, with 10 bases between them. The germline gives CDR1 SGHAT, CDR2 FQNNGV. CDR3 length: 15 residues. CDR3 region: CASSLGGALSYEQYF. The CDR3 nucleotides read TGTGCCAGCAGCTTAGGGGGGGCCCTCTCCTACGAGCAGTACTTC.

The chain couples TRBV30 to TRBJ1-1, with D unresolved. Trimming removed 0 bases from V and 5 bases from J, with 10 bases in between. Germline CDR1 is GTSNPN and CDR2 is SVGIG (reference sequence). The length of the CDR3 is 13 residues. The CDR3 protein is CAWSVLGGTEAFF. The DNA for the CDR3 is TGTGCCTGGAGTGTATTAGGAGGGACTGAAGCTTTCTTT. Supplemented by reference TRBV30 and TRBJ1-1, the full variable domain reads SQTIHQWPATLVQPVGSPLSLECTVEGTSNPNLYWYRQAAGRGLQLLFYSVGIGQISSEVPQNLSASRPQDRQFILSSKKLLLSDSGFYLCAWSVLGGTEAFFGQGTRLTVV.

This sequence joins TRBV7-6 and TRBJ2-1, with 12 nucleotides matching TRBD2. CDR3 length: 15 amino acids. The junction had 6 bases not matched to a gene; V was cut back by 5 bases and J by 7 bases. Germline loops: CDR1 SGHVS, CDR2 FNYEAQ. Here the CDR3 DNA reads TGTGCCAGCAGCCCTCGACTAGCGGGAGTAAATGAGCAGTTCTTC. Its translation is CASSPRLAGVNEQFF.

CDR3 sequence: CASSTGQVNQPQHF. CDR3 coding DNA: TGTGCCAGTAGTACCGGACAGGTTAATCAGCCCCAGCATTTT. The rearrangement joins TRBV19 to TRBJ1-5; 7 bases fit TRBD1. Germline loops: CDR1 LNHDA, CDR2 SQIVND (reference sequence). V lost 4 bases and J lost 4; bases outside the gene matches: 4. CDR3 length: 14 residues. Full variable domain (remainder filled in from reference TRBV19 and TRBJ1-5): DGGITQSPKYLFRKEGQNVTLSCEQNLNHDAMYWYRQDPGQGLRLIYYSQIVNDFQKGDIAEGYSVSREKKESFPLTVTSAQKNPTAFYLCASSTGQVNQPQHFGDGTRLSIL.

The rearrangement joins TRBV6-6 to TRBJ2-7, with a weak D call TRBD2 (6 bases). With 7 bases removed from V and 4 bases from J, the gap between germline ends came to 17 bases. From germline, CDR1 is MNHNY and CDR2 SVGAGI (reference sequence). CDR3 length equals 14 residues. DNA of the CDR3: TGTGCCAGCACCCCGGGACTTTTCACTTACGAGCAGTACTTC. It is translated as CASTPGLFTYEQYF.

The chain joins TRBV7-9 to TRBJ1-3, with 9 nucleotides matching TRBD1. This CDR3 comprises 17 residues. Germline values: CDR1 SEHNR, CDR2 FQNEAQ (reference sequence). V was pared by 5 bases and J by 3 bases, with 11 bases of the junction left unmatched. The CDR3 DNA follows: TGTGCCAGCAGCATAAGAACCGGGACAGGGCGTGGAAACACCATATATTTT. This codes for CASSIRTGTGRGNTIYF.

The chain uses TRBV10-3 and TRBJ2-7; D is undetermined. The CDR3 covers 12 residues. V dropped 3 bases and J dropped 2 bases, with 5 bases sitting between them. CDR1 ENHRY and CDR2 SYGVKD come from the germline V gene. The chain's CDR3 is CAISDSTYEQYF. The CDR3 DNA reads as TGTGCCATCAGTGACAGTACCTACGAGCAGTACTTC.

V gene TRBV11-3 combines with J gene TRBJ1-1, with D unclear. V was trimmed by 3 bases and J by 3 bases, leaving 5 bases between them. In germline, CDR1 is SGHNT, CDR2 YENEEA. The CDR3 sequence is 12 residues long. In nucleotides, the CDR3 is TGTGCCAGCAGCTTTCCCCACACTGAAGCTTTCTTT. Its translation is CASSFPHTEAFF.

The chain carries TRBV7-2 and TRBJ1-1; tentatively, D is TRBD1 (6 bases). The germline gives CDR1 SGHTA, CDR2 FQGNSA. Trimming removed 4 bases at V and 2 bases at J, with 26 bases between. This CDR3 contains 19 residues. CDR3 sequence reads: CASSSEGVSGLGGNTEAFF. CDR3 sequence (DNA): TGTGCCAGCAGCTCAGAGGGGGTCTCGGGCCTCGGCGGAAACACTGAAGCTTTCTTT.

This chain uses TRBV28 with TRBJ1-5; D remains ambiguous. CDR1 and CDR2 (germline): MDHEN, SYDVKM. V lost 10 bases to trimming and J lost 0 bases, with 22 bases between them. The CDR3 has 17 residues. This CDR3 reads CATLMMTIGYSNQPQHF. CDR3 sequence (DNA): TGTGCCACTCTAATGATGACAATCGGGTATAGCAATCAGCCCCAGCATTTT.

This sequence joins TRBV6-2 or TRBV6-3 and TRBJ2-7; the D gene could be TRBD1 or TRBD2 (5 bases each). The CDR3 spans 14 residues. Trimming pared 2 bases from V and 0 bases from J, leaving 8 bases between. CDR1 and CDR2 (germline): MNHEY, SVGEGT. The CDR3 nucleotides are TGTGCCAGCAGTTACGAGGGGATCTCCTACGAGCAGTACTTC. Translation gives CASSYEGISYEQYF.